Each of the 5 T cell receptor beta chains below was sequenced from the same sample in a study of blood T cells in healthy people across ages. A second PCR of 7 to 11 cycles used a sample-barcoded 5' primer and a J-beta primer mix. From the 5' RACE reads, TCRdb called clonotypes with MiXCR, one entry per CDR3 protein. The table shows 540,000 or so distinct CDR3 sequences, with about 25% occurring only once. Sequencing input: blood. Receptors originate from a woman in her 70s in good health.

This clonotype has only a few counts. The V gene is TRBV20-1, the J gene TRBJ2-1; the match to TRBD2 covers 10 bases. Germline lookup yields CDR1 DFQATT and CDR2 SNEGSKA (reference sequence). V lost 6 bases and J lost 4; bases outside the gene matches: 6. The CDR3 sequence is 14 residues long. CDR3 in amino acids: CSARTTSGYNEQFF. The CDR3 region has the DNA TGCAGTGCCAGGACGACTAGCGGGTACAATGAGCAGTTCTTC.

The chain joins TRBV30 to TRBJ1-2; 10 bases are shared with TRBD1. From germline, CDR1 is GTSNPN and CDR2 SVGIG (reference sequence). The V gene end was trimmed by 8 bases and the J gene end by 8 bases; junction bases not matched to a gene: 11. This CDR3 is 13 amino acids long. The CDR3 nucleotides are TGTGCCCGACAGGGGGCGGGAGGAAACGGCTACACCTTC. Translation gives CARQGAGGNGYTF.

This chain joins TRBV5-1 and TRBJ1-2; TRBD1 agrees at 9 bases. V gave up 7 bases and J gave up 4 bases; unmatched junction bases: 14. Germline V gives CDR1 SGHRS, CDR2 YFSETQ. The CDR3 extends over 16 amino acids. This CDR3 is CASQLTGGSVGYGYTF. The CDR3 bases are TGCGCCAGCCAACTTACAGGGGGCTCAGTAGGCTATGGCTACACCTTC.

The V call is TRBV6-2 or TRBV6-3, the J call TRBJ1-5; no definite D call. This CDR3 contains 15 residues. The V and J ends lost 6 bases and 1 base respectively, with 13 bases between them. The germline V gene has CDR1 MNHEY and CDR2 SVGEGT. CDR3 protein: CASRTHQRSNQPQHF. The CDR3 DNA is TGTGCCAGCAGAACCCACCAGAGGAGCAATCAGCCCCAGCATTTT.

The chain combines TRBV15 with TRBJ2-7; tentative D call: TRBD1 (5 bases). V was clipped by 1 base and J by 1 base, with 11 bases between them. Germline V gene sequence: CDR1 LNHNV, CDR2 YYDKDF (reference sequence). The CDR3 contains 15 residues. The CDR3 sequence: CATSRGGRVSYEQYF. Written as DNA, the CDR3 is TGTGCCACCAGCAGAGGAGGCAGGGTGTCCTACGAGCAGTACTTC.